This T cell receptor beta chain was sequenced in a study of a mutant IDH1 vaccine in newly diagnosed glioma. Study summary: Treated patients were roughly 62% male, roughly 38% female, mean age around 40 years. Study outcomes and limitations: Pseudoprogression seemed unrelated to changes in top peripheral T cell clonotypes. Patients mounted vaccine-induced immune responses in 93.3% of cases.

Assay used: immunoSEQ multiplex PCR; TCRdb lists only in-frame clones, some missing. The sample consists of 25,000 to 30,000 clones, 60% to 80% of them appearing once. Per germline, CDR1 KGHSH and CDR2 LQKENI. Between the trimmed V and J ends, which lost 0 bases and 9 bases, there was a span of 14 bases. CDR3 size: 14 residues. Time point of the sample: week 5, during vaccination. It was 300 ug of mutant IDH1 20-mer peptide that made up each vaccine dose, given with topical imiquimod. A note on this clone: The antigen is unknown.

The gene calls are TRBV18 and TRBJ2-5; tentatively, D is TRBD2 (6 bases). This clonotype was sampled from a man aged 40-50 years with glioma. The source material was PBMCs, sampled from a glioma patient whose treatment included an IDH1 peptide vaccine. CDR3 in amino acids: CASSPPVIGEAQYF. In DNA, the CDR3 is TGTGCCAGCTCACCACCGGTGATTGGGGAGGCCCAGTACTTC.